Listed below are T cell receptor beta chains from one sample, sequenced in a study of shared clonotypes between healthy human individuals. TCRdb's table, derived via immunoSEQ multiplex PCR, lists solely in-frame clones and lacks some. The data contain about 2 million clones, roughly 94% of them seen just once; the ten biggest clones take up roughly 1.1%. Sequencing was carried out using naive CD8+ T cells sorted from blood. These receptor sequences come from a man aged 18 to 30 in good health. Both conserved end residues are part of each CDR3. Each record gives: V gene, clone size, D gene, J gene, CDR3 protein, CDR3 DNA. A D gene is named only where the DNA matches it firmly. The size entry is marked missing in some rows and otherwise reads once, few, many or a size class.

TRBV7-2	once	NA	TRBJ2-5	CASSLGYQETQYF	TGTGCCAGCAGCTTAGGGTACCAAGAGACCCAGTACTTC
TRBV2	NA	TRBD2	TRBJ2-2	CASNTGASGNPYTGELFF	TGTGCCAGCAATACAGGGGCTAGCGGGAACCCCTACACCGGGGAGCTGTTTTTT
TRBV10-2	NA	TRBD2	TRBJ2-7	CASSERGSGGPSYEQYF	TGCGCCAGCAGTGAGCGGGGTAGCGGGGGCCCCTCCTACGAGCAGTACTTC
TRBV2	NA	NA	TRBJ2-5	CASSAHKGGLPETQYF	TGTGCCAGCAGTGCCCATAAGGGGGGACTGCCAGAGACCCAGTACTTC
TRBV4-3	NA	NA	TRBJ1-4	CASSQDLNSIGEEKLFF	TGCGCCAGCAGCCAAGATCTGAATTCCATCGGGGAGGAAAAACTGTTTTTT
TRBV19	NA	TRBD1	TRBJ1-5	CASSLRGVGRDQPQHF	TGTGCCAGTAGCCTCAGGGGGGTAGGTCGCGATCAGCCCCAGCATTTT
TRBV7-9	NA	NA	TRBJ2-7	CASSLSAEVSYEQYF	TGTGCCAGCAGCTTATCAGCGGAGGTCTCCTACGAGCAGTACTTC
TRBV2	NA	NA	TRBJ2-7	CASRQLYSSYEQYF	TGTGCCAGCAGACAGCTCTATAGCTCCTACGAGCAGTACTTC
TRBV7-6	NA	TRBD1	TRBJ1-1	CASSSTGGDTEAFF	TGTGCCAGCAGCTCGACAGGGGGGGACACTGAAGCTTTCTTT
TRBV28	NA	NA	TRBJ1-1	CASSISAGGTEAFF	TGTGCCAGCAGTATTTCGGCGGGGGGCACTGAAGCTTTCTTT
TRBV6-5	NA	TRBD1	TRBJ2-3	CASSYSGTGESDTQYF	TGTGCCAGCAGTTACTCCGGGACAGGGGAATCTGATACGCAGTATTTT
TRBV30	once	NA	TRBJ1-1	CAWSPGPLFRTEAFF	TGTGCCTGGAGTCCCGGACCCTTATTTAGGACTGAAGCTTTCTTT
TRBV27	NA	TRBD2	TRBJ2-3	CASSPLAGVGTGTQYF	TGTGCCAGCAGTCCCCTAGCGGGAGTTGGGACAGGTACGCAGTATTTT
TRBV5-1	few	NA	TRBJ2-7	CASSFRQGYEQYF	TGCGCCAGCAGCTTTAGGCAGGGCTACGAGCAGTACTTC
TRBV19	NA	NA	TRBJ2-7	CASSTQTGIYEQYF	TGTGCCAGTAGTACCCAAACAGGGATCTACGAGCAGTACTTC
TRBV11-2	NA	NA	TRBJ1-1	CASSLEPRTEAFF	TGTGCCAGCAGCTTAGAACCGAGGACTGAAGCTTTCTTT
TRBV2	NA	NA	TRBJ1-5	CASSEITRDNNQPQHF	TGTGCCAGCAGTGAAATTACTCGGGACAACAATCAGCCCCAGCATTTT
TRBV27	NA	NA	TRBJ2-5	CASSLLGRQETQYF	TGTGCCAGCAGTTTATTGGGTAGACAAGAGACCCAGTACTTC
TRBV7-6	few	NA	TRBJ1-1	CASSLPGLQEAFF	TGTGCCAGCAGCTTACCCGGACTGCAAGAAGCTTTCTTT
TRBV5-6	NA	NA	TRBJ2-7	CASSSPTLYEQYF	TGTGCCAGCAGCTCCCCGACACTTTACGAGCAGTACTTC
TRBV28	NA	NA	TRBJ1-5	CASSPPGGNQPQHF	TGTGCCAGCAGCCCCCCAGGGGGCAATCAGCCCCAGCATTTT
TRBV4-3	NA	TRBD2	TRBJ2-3	CASSHELAGVTDTQYF	TGCGCCAGCAGCCATGAATTAGCGGGAGTGACAGATACGCAGTATTTT
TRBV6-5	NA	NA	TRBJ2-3	CASSYPEADTQYF	TGTGCCAGCAGTTACCCCGAGGCAGATACGCAGTATTTT
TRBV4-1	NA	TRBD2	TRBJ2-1	CASSPRAGTRKGNEQFF	TGCGCCAGCAGCCCCCGGGCCGGGACTAGGAAAGGCAATGAGCAGTTCTTC
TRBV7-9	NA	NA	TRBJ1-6	CASSLSRADYSPLHF	TGTGCCAGCAGCTTATCCCGGGCAGATTATTCACCCCTCCACTTT
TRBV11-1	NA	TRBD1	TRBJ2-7	CASRRGQGSGSYEQYF	TGTGCCAGCAGACGAGGACAGGGCTCCGGCTCCTACGAGCAGTACTTC
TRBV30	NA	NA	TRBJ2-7	CAWSTEGDYEQYF	TGTGCCTGGAGTACAGAAGGAGACTACGAGCAGTACTTC
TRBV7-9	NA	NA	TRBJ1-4	CASRQTTFTNEKLFF	TGTGCCAGCAGACAAACAACCTTTACTAATGAAAAACTGTTTTTT